This T cell receptor beta chain was found in a study of blood T cell repertoires in COVID-19. Profiled with immunoSEQ multiplex PCR; TCRdb holds only in-frame clones, not every one. The table shows 270,000 or so clones, with about 88% occurring only once. The germline V gene encodes CDR1 MNHEY and CDR2 SVGAGI. The CDR3 has 14 residues. V lost 10 bases to trimming and J lost 1 base; unmatched junction nucleotides: 7. This chain links TRBV6-5 with TRBJ2-5; 9 bases fit TRBD2. The sequence was collected from a woman aged 50 to 65 who had been exposed to COVID-19. The sequenced sample was PBMCs or T cells enriched from blood (not recorded which). The CDR3, as DNA: TGTGCCATCAGCCAAGCGGGGGGCCAAGAGACCCAGTACTTC. It translates to CAISQAGGQETQYF.